This record looks at one T cell receptor beta chain sequence and its context. Its antigen is unidentified. The record originates from a study of T cells in narcolepsy. Clones were read by immunoSEQ multiplex PCR, and TCRdb kept only the in-frame ones, dropping some. The sample shows about 32,000 clones, roughly 87% of them seen only once. General study points: Reportedly, autoreactive clonotypes were serially detected in patients' blood but not controls'.

This CDR3 spans 15 amino acids. Germline V gene data show CDR1 as MNHEY and CDR2 as SVGAGI. V was pared by 5 bases and J by 8 bases, with 7 bases of the junction left unmatched. This sequence joins TRBV6-5 and TRBJ1-6; 9 bases are shared with TRBD1. The clonotype was recovered from a human donor in good health. Sequenced: memory (CD45RA-) CD4+ T cells from blood. DNA of the CDR3: TGTGCCAGCAGTATATCGGGACAGGGCCATTCACCCCTCCACTTT. Amino acid sequence: CASSISGQGHSPLHF.